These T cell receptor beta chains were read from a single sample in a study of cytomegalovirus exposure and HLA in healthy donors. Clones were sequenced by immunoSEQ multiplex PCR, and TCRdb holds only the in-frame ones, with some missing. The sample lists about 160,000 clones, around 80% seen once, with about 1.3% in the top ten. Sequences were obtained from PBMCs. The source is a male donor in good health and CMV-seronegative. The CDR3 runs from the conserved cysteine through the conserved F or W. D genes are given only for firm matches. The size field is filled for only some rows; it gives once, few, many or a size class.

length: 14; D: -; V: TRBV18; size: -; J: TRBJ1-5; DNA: TGTGCCAGCTCTATGGGGGGGGCCTGGCAGCCCCAGCATTTT; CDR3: CASSMGGAWQPQHF
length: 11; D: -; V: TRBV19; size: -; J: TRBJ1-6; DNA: TGTGCCAGTAGCGGCGGTTCACCCCTCCACTTT; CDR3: CASSGGSPLHF
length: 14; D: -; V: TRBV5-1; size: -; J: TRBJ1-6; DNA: TGCGCCAGCAGCTCCGGGACTGGGAATTCACCCCTCCACTTT; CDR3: CASSSGTGNSPLHF
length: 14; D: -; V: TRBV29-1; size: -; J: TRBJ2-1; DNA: TGCAGCGTTGTTCAGGGGTCAACGAATAATGAGCAGTTCTTC; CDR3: CSVVQGSTNNEQFF
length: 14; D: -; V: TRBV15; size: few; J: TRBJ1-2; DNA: TGTGCCACCAGCAGAGATCACAGGGACTATGGCTACACCTTC; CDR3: CATSRDHRDYGYTF
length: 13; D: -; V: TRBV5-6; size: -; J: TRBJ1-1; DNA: TGTGCCAGCAGCTTCGGCGGCAACACTGAAGCTTTCTTT; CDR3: CASSFGGNTEAFF
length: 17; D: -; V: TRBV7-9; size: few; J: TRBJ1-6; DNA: TGTGCCAGCAGCTTAATGGCAGGGAGGACCTATAATTCACCCCTCCACTTT; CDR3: CASSLMAGRTYNSPLHF
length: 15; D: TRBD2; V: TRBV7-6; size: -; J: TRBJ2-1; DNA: TGTGCCAGCAGCTTAGGCGGGAGGGCCAGTGTGGAGCAGTTCTTC; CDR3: CASSLGGRASVEQFF
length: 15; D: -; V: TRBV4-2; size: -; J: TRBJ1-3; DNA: TGTGCCAGCAGCCAAGAAACGCGCGGCGGGAACACCATATATTTT; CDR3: CASSQETRGGNTIYF
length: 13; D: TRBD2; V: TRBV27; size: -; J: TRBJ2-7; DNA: TGTGCCAGCAGTCCCGGACTAGCGCTTGAGCAGTACTTC; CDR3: CASSPGLALEQYF
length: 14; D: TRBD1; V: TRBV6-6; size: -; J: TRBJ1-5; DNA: TGTGCCAGCAGCCGGGACAGGCAGGACCAGCCCCAGCATTTT; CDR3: CASSRDRQDQPQHF
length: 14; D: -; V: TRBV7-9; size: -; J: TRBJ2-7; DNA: TGTGCCAGCAGCTTATCTAGCCACACCTACGAGCAGTACTTC; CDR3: CASSLSSHTYEQYF
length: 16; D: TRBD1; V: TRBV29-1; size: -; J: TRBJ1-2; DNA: TGCAGCGTCCGCCGGGACAGGGGCCCGATTAACTATGGCTACACCTTC; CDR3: CSVRRDRGPINYGYTF
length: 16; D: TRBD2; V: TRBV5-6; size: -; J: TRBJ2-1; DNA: TGTGCCAGCAGTTCCAGGATCGGGACTAGCTACAATGAGCAGTTCTTC; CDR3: CASSSRIGTSYNEQFF
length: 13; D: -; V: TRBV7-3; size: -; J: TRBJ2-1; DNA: TGTGCCAGCAGCTTACGGGAAGGGGGTGAGCAGTTCTTC; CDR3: CASSLREGGEQFF
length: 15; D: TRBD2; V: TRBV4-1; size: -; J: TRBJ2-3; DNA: TGCGCCAGCAGCCTACGGGAGGTGAGCACAGATACGCAGTATTTT; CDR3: CASSLREVSTDTQYF
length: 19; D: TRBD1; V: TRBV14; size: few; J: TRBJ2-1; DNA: TGTGCCAGCAGTGGAAGGAGCGTTCAGGGGGTCGGGTCCTACAATGAGCAGTTCTTC; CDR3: CASSGRSVQGVGSYNEQFF
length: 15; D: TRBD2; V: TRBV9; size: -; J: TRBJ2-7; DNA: TGTGCCAGCAGCGTGGGTAGCGGGGACTCCTACGAGCAGTACTTC; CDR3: CASSVGSGDSYEQYF
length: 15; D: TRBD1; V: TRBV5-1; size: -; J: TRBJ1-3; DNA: TGCGCCAGCAGCCCGACAGGGGCAGGGGGAAACACCATATATTTT; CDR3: CASSPTGAGGNTIYF
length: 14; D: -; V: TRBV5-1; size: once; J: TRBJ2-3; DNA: TGCGCCAGCAGAAGCGGAACTGTCACAGATACGCAGTATTTT; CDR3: CASRSGTVTDTQYF
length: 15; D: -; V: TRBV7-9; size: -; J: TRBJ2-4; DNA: TGTGCCAGCAGCCCACGGGGTGGGCCCAAAAACATTCAGTACTTC; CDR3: CASSPRGGPKNIQYF
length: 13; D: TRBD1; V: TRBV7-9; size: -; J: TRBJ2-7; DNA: TGTGCCAGCAGCTTTGGGGACAGGTACGAGCAGTACTTC; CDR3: CASSFGDRYEQYF